A selection of T cell receptor beta chains follows, all from one sample in a study of CD8+ T cells in alopecia areata. Some clones are missing from TCRdb's copy, which holds only in-frame ones; the method was immunoSEQ multiplex PCR. The data contain about 210,000 clones, 55% to 70% of them seen just once; the ten biggest clones take up around 3.9%. The source was CD4+ T cells sorted from blood, collected at week 4, from a patient treated with tofacitinib. The source of these receptors is a human donor with alopecia areata. CDR3s include the opening cysteine and the closing phenylalanine or tryptophan. Each record gives: clone size, V gene, J gene, D gene, CDR3 DNA, CDR3 protein. D genes are given only for firm matches. Some rows mark clone size as missing; the rest say once, few, many or name a class of expanded clone.

abundance: NA; v_gene: TRBV7-2; j_gene: TRBJ2-7; d_gene: TRBD1; CDR3nt: TGTGCCAGCAGCCACCGGACAGGGGCTCGCGAGCAGTACTTC; CDR3aa: CASSHRTGAREQYF
abundance: NA; v_gene: TRBV5-1; j_gene: TRBJ2-2; d_gene: NA; CDR3nt: TGCGCCAGCAGTTCGTTGGACACCGGGGAGCTGTTTTTT; CDR3aa: CASSSLDTGELFF
abundance: NA; v_gene: TRBV29-1; j_gene: TRBJ2-1; d_gene: NA; CDR3nt: TGCAGCGCCAGTGTGAGACAGATGAATGAGCAGTTCTTC; CDR3aa: CSASVRQMNEQFF
abundance: NA; v_gene: TRBV19; j_gene: TRBJ1-5; d_gene: NA; CDR3nt: TGTGCCAGTTGCCGTTATAGCAATCAGCCCCAGCATTTT; CDR3aa: CASCRYSNQPQHF
abundance: few; v_gene: TRBV19; j_gene: TRBJ2-1; d_gene: TRBD2; CDR3nt: TGTGCCATTGGGACTAGCGGGGGGGACTACAATGAGCAGTTCTTC; CDR3aa: CAIGTSGGDYNEQFF
abundance: NA; v_gene: TRBV27; j_gene: TRBJ2-7; d_gene: TRBD1; CDR3nt: TGTGCCAGCAGGCGGACAGGGGCTTACGAGCAGTACTTC; CDR3aa: CASRRTGAYEQYF
abundance: NA; v_gene: TRBV5-6; j_gene: TRBJ1-2; d_gene: TRBD1; CDR3nt: TGTGCCAGCAGCTACGGACAGGGGGCCTATGGCTACACCTTC; CDR3aa: CASSYGQGAYGYTF
abundance: few; v_gene: TRBV5-6; j_gene: TRBJ2-1; d_gene: NA; CDR3nt: TGTGCCAGCAGCTTCGCAGGGGACCCCTATTACAATGAGCAGTTCTTC; CDR3aa: CASSFAGDPYYNEQFF
abundance: NA; v_gene: TRBV2; j_gene: TRBJ1-1; d_gene: NA; CDR3nt: TGTGCCACCGGCGCACAGGGAGGGAACACTGAAGCTTTCTTT; CDR3aa: CATGAQGGNTEAFF
abundance: few; v_gene: TRBV15; j_gene: TRBJ1-1; d_gene: TRBD1; CDR3nt: TGTGCCACCAGCAGTACCGACAGGGCCGCTTTCTTT; CDR3aa: CATSSTDRAAFF
abundance: few; v_gene: TRBV4-2; j_gene: TRBJ1-2; d_gene: NA; CDR3nt: TGTGCCAGCAGCCAAGATGACCGTTCGCAAGGCTACACCTTC; CDR3aa: CASSQDDRSQGYTF
abundance: NA; v_gene: TRBV30; j_gene: TRBJ2-6; d_gene: NA; CDR3nt: TGTGCCTGGAGTGTGCATCTCACCTCTGGGGCCAACGTCCTGACTTTC; CDR3aa: CAWSVHLTSGANVLTF
abundance: NA; v_gene: TRBV10-3; j_gene: TRBJ2-7; d_gene: NA; CDR3nt: TGTGCCATCAGTGAGGCAGGTCCTACCGGGCAGTACTTC; CDR3aa: CAISEAGPTGQYF
abundance: NA; v_gene: TRBV16; j_gene: TRBJ1-2; d_gene: NA; CDR3nt: TGTGCCAGCAGCCAATCAGGGCTTAACTATGGCTACACCTTC; CDR3aa: CASSQSGLNYGYTF
abundance: NA; v_gene: TRBV7-2; j_gene: TRBJ1-2; d_gene: NA; CDR3nt: TGTGCCAGCAGCCCCCTTTCCCTCTATGGCTACACCTTC; CDR3aa: CASSPLSLYGYTF
abundance: NA; v_gene: TRBV19; j_gene: TRBJ1-6; d_gene: NA; CDR3nt: TGTGCCAGTAGTAGCCAGGCGTGGGATAATTCACCCCTCCACTTT; CDR3aa: CASSSQAWDNSPLHF
abundance: NA; v_gene: TRBV5-8; j_gene: TRBJ2-3; d_gene: NA; CDR3nt: TGTGCCAGCAGCTTAGACAGTACCCCAGATACGCAGTATTTT; CDR3aa: CASSLDSTPDTQYF
abundance: NA; v_gene: TRBV7-2; j_gene: TRBJ2-3; d_gene: NA; CDR3nt: TGTGCCAGCAGCTTTGTTACAGATACGCAGTATTTT; CDR3aa: CASSFVTDTQYF
abundance: NA; v_gene: TRBV25-1; j_gene: TRBJ1-2; d_gene: TRBD1; CDR3nt: TGTGCCAGCAGTGAATCCGTCGACAGGGGGTCTGGCTACACCTTC; CDR3aa: CASSESVDRGSGYTF